This record covers a single T cell receptor beta chain. Antigen unknown. Germline CDR1 reads MNHEY; CDR2 reads SVGEGT. The V segment lost 2 bases and the J segment 3 bases; nucleotides outside the gene matches: 7. This CDR3 is 16 amino acids long. 5'RACE template switching generated TCR cDNA, adding a universal primer site and UMIs. TCRdb analysed the 5' RACE reads with MiXCR anew, one entry per CDR3 protein. The data contain some 500,000 distinct CDR3 sequences, roughly 13% of them seen just once; the ten biggest clones take up around 15%. The entry originates in a study of T cells after yellow fever vaccination. General study results and limits: After the booster, over 95% of CD4 and 88% of CD8 primary-response clones were re-detected.

This TCR was recovered from a man under 40 who received the YFV17D yellow fever vaccine. Sequenced here: PBMCs, sampled on the day of the yellow fever booster vaccination. The genes are TRBV6-2 or TRBV6-3 and TRBJ2-7; 10 nucleotides match TRBD2. The CDR3 loop is CASSYPAGGVGYEQYF. As DNA, the CDR3 is TGTGCCAGCAGTTACCCAGCGGGAGGGGTCGGCTACGAGCAGTACTTC.